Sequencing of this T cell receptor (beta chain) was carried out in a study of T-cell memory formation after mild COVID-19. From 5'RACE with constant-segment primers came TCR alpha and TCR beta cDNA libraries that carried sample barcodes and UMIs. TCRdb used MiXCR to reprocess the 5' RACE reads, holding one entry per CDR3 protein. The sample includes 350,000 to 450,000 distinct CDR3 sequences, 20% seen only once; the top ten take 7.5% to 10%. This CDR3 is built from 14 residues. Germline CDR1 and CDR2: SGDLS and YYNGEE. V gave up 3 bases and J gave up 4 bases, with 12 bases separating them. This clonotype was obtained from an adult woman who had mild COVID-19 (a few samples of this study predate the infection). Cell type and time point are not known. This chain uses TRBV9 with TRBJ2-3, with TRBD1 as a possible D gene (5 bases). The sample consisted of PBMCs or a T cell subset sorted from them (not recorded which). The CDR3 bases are TGTGCCAGCAGCGCGGACAACTCCCCAGATACGCAGTATTTT. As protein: CASSADNSPDTQYF. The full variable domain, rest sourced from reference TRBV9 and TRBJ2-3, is DSGVTQTPKHLITATGQRVTLRCSPRSGDLSVYWYQQSLDQGLQFLIQYYNGEERAKGNILERFSAQQFPDLHSELNLSSLELGDSALYFCASSADNSPDTQYFGPGTRLTVL.